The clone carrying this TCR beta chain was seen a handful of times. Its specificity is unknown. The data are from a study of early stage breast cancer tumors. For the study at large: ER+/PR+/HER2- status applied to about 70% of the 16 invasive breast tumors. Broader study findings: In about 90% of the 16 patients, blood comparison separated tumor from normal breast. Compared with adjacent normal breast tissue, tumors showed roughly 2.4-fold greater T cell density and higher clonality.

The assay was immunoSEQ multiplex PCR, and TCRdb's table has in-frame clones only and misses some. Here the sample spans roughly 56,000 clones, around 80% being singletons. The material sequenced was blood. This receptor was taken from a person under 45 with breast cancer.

The CDR3 is CASSATSVGELFF. The CDR3 bases are TGTGCCAGCAGCGCGACTAGTGTAGGGGAGCTGTTTTTT. This chain links TRBV7-9 with TRBJ2-2, with D maybe TRBD2 (6 bases). The germline gives CDR1 SEHNR, CDR2 FQNEAQ (reference sequence). This CDR3 region has 13 residues. The V end was cut by 5 bases, the J end by 8 bases, with 12 bases between.